A selection of T cell receptor beta chains follows, all from one sample in a study of glioma-infiltrating T cells. Each CDR3 protein gets one entry after TCRdb re-called the multiplex PCR reads with MiXCR. The data show approximately 120,000 distinct CDR3 sequences, 25% to 30% seen once. Source material: glioma tissue, nonneoplastic brain tissue, or PBMCs (not recorded which). Receptors originate from a human donor with low-grade glioma or glioblastoma, undergoing nonglioma brain surgery, or in good health (not recorded which). The CDR3 runs from the conserved cysteine through the conserved F or W. D genes are given only for firm matches. Clone size is not always given. Where it is, it says once, few, many or a class for expanded clones.

D gene	V gene	clone size	J gene	CDR3 protein	CDR3 DNA
-	TRBV25-1	-	TRBJ1-4	CAGSEAKMDKVEKLFF	TGTGCCGGCAGTGAAGCGAAGATGGACAAAGTCGAAAAACTGTTTTTT
TRBD1	TRBV29-1	-	TRBJ2-2	CSVTTGAPLTVELFF	TGCAGCGTCACGACAGGGGCACCGCTGACCGTGGAGCTGTTTTTT
-	TRBV5-5	-	TRBJ1-5	CASSLQLFSQPQHF	TGTGCCAGCAGCTTGCAACTGTTCAGTCAGCCCCAGCATTTT
-	TRBV20-1	many	TRBJ1-6	CSARLRDADNSPLHF	TGCAGTGCTAGGCTAAGGGACGCCGATAATTCACCCCTCCACTTT
-	TRBV5-4	-	TRBJ2-3	CASTPQSGTDTQYF	TGTGCCAGCACGCCGCAGTCTGGCACAGATACGCAGTATTTT
TRBD2	TRBV7-2	-	TRBJ2-7	CASFGAGGPIPYEQYF	TGTGCCAGCTTCGGGGCGGGAGGGCCGATCCCCTACGAGCAGTACTTC
-	TRBV29-1	many	TRBJ1-3	CSVPTGSSGNTIYF	TGCAGCGTTCCGACTGGAAGCTCTGGAAACACCATATATTTT
-	TRBV6-5	-	TRBJ2-1	CSSAWRQINEHFF	TGTTCCAGCGCATGGCGCCAGATCAATGAGCATTTCTTC
TRBD2	TRBV27	-	TRBJ2-1	CASSPMGGTSGRNEQFF	TGTGCCAGCAGCCCTATGGGCGGTACTAGCGGGAGGAATGAGCAGTTCTTC
-	TRBV29-1	-	TRBJ2-7	CSDIRPGGTQDGYEQYF	TGCAGCGACATTCGACCGGGCGGGACACAGGATGGCTACGAGCAGTACTTC
TRBD1	TRBV4-1	-	TRBJ2-5	CASSLTASQGAETQYF	TGCGCCAGCAGCCTCACTGCATCACAGGGGGCGGAGACCCAGTACTTC
-	TRBV4-3	many	TRBJ2-1	CASSHLGLQNEQFF	TGCGCCAGCAGCCATCTGGGACTTCAAAATGAGCAGTTCTTC
-	TRBV4-1	-	TRBJ2-7	CASSQEPYEQNF	TGCGCCAGCAGCCAAGAACCCTACGAGCAGAACTTC
TRBD2	TRBV29-1	few	TRBJ2-3	CSVGGTSGSTDTQYF	TGCAGCGTTGGGGGGACTAGCGGGAGCACAGATACGCAGTATTTT
-	TRBV19	few	TRBJ2-1	CASSTSIRRTRPYNEQFF	TGTGCCAGTAGTACTAGTATCAGGCGCACCCGTCCCTACAATGAGCAGTTCTTC
TRBD1	TRBV27	many	TRBJ1-6	CVSGDRDSYNSPLHF	TGTGTCTCTGGGGACAGGGACTCCTATAATTCACCCCTCCACTTT
TRBD2	TRBV3-1	few	TRBJ2-7	CASSQDPASGRAQYF	TGTGCCAGCAGCCAAGATCCGGCTAGCGGGAGGGCCCAGTACTTC
TRBD1	TRBV27	many	TRBJ2-5	CASSPGQGSALRETQYF	TGTGCCAGCAGCCCGGGACAGGGGTCGGCTTTGAGAGAGACCCAGTACTTC
-	TRBV19	few	TRBJ2-3	CASSNVWGSTDTQYF	TGTGCCAGTAGTAATGTCTGGGGGAGCACAGATACGCAGTATTTT
TRBD1	TRBV5-1	-	TRBJ1-2	CASSLRGTGMIGYTF	TGCGCCAGCAGCTTGAGGGGGACAGGGATGATTGGCTACACCTTC
TRBD1	TRBV29-1	many	TRBJ1-6	CSVRDRGIGSPLHF	TGCAGCGTTCGAGACAGGGGGATAGGTTCACCCCTCCACTTT
-	TRBV19	many	TRBJ2-3	CASSITVGDAYTDTQYF	TGTGCCAGTAGTATCACTGTAGGGGACGCTTACACAGATACGCAGTATTTT
-	TRBV6-6	many	TRBJ1-5	CASSYPEQPQHF	TGTGCCAGCAGTTACCCAGAACAGCCCCAGCATTTT
-	TRBV29-1	few	TRBJ2-5	CSVDQAGNF	TGCAGCGTTGACCAGGCCGGGAACTTC
-	TRBV20-1	many	TRBJ2-5	CSARDPVAGETQYF	TGCAGTGCTAGAGACCCCGTAGCCGGAGAGACCCAGTACTTC
TRBD2	TRBV20-1	many	TRBJ2-7	CSAVRAAGDPQDEQYF	TGCAGTGCGGTGAGAGCGGCGGGAGACCCTCAGGACGAGCAGTACTTC
-	TRBV6-1	once	TRBJ2-2	CASLRPARVYTGELFF	TGTGCCAGCCTAAGACCCGCGCGGGTGTACACCGGGGAGCTGTTTTTT
-	TRBV14	-	TRBJ2-5	CASSQGPETQYF	TGTGCCAGCAGCCAAGGCCCCGAGACCCAGTACTTC
-	TRBV7-2	many	TRBJ2-7	CASSRVKGAYEQYF	TGTGCCAGCAGCCGGGTAAAGGGGGCCTACGAGCAGTACTTC
-	TRBV27	-	TRBJ1-6	CASGSSSGSYHNSPLHF	TGTGCCAGCGGTAGCAGTTCCGGGTCCTACCATAATTCACCCCTCCACTTT
-	TRBV29-1	many	TRBJ1-1	CSVGLWMNTEAFF	TGCAGCGTTGGGTTGTGGATGAACACTGAAGCTTTCTTT
TRBD1	TRBV9	-	TRBJ2-1	CASSVGDRDYNEQFF	TGTGCCAGCAGCGTAGGGGACAGAGACTACAATGAGCAGTTCTTC
TRBD2	TRBV6-2/TRBV6-3	-	TRBJ2-5	CSSARGASGDETQYF	TGTTCCAGTGCTAGAGGGGCTAGCGGGGACGAGACCCAGTACTTC
-	TRBV7-2	many	TRBJ2-7	CASSSVARDEQYF	TGTGCCAGCAGCTCCGTTGCGAGGGACGAGCAGTACTTC
-	TRBV14	many	TRBJ1-1	CASSYRARDTEAFF	TGTGCCAGCAGCTACCGGGCCCGGGATACTGAAGCTTTCTTT
TRBD1	TRBV6-4	-	TRBJ2-3	CASSAHLGQGTDTQYF	TGTGCCAGCAGTGCCCACTTGGGACAGGGCACAGATACGCAGTATTTT
-	TRBV20-1	-	TRBJ1-1	CSASGPQQNTEAFF	TGCAGTGCTAGTGGCCCCCAACAGAACACTGAAGCTTTCTTT
-	TRBV3-1	many	TRBJ1-1	CASSQGRAEEAFF	TGTGCCAGCAGCCAAGGAAGGGCGGAAGAAGCTTTCTTT
TRBD2	TRBV12-3/TRBV12-4	many	TRBJ2-7	CASSSPSGYEQYF	TGTGCCAGCAGTAGTCCTAGCGGCTACGAGCAGTACTTC
-	TRBV27	-	TRBJ1-1	CASSGRGAYTEAFF	TGTGCCAGCAGTGGTAGGGGGGCTTACACTGAAGCTTTCTTT
TRBD2	TRBV6-1	many	TRBJ2-1	CASSSIAGDGNEQFF	TGTGCCAGCAGTTCGATAGCGGGAGATGGAAATGAGCAGTTCTTC
-	TRBV12-5	-	TRBJ2-5	CATSSVGLQETQYF	TGTGCTACCTCTAGCGTGGGCCTACAAGAGACCCAGTACTTC
-	TRBV7-6	many	TRBJ2-5	CASSLAAGETQYF	TGTGCCAGCAGCTTAGCGGCTGGCGAGACCCAGTACTTC
TRBD2	TRBV20-1	many	TRBJ2-7	CSARPTSGLLGYEQYF	TGCAGTGCTAGACCAACGTCGGGACTACTGGGCTACGAGCAGTACTTC
-	TRBV7-9	many	TRBJ2-3	CASSPQGGQGDTQYF	TGTGCCAGCAGCCCCCAAGGAGGGCAAGGAGATACGCAGTATTTT
-	TRBV29-1	many	TRBJ1-5	CSVLTLTGEGQPQHF	TGCAGCGTCCTAACGCTGACAGGAGAGGGTCAGCCCCAGCATTTT
-	TRBV7-9	many	TRBJ2-7	CASSERDIGEQYF	TGTGCCAGCAGCGAAAGGGACATCGGGGAGCAGTACTTC
-	TRBV6-2/TRBV6-3	-	TRBJ2-5	CVSSYSNLLSETQYF	TGTGTTAGCAGTTACTCGAACTTATTGTCAGAGACCCAGTACTTC
TRBD1	TRBV6-1	many	TRBJ2-5	CASSDGQAKGTQYF	TGTGCCAGCAGTGATGGACAGGCAAAAGGGACCCAGTACTTC
-	TRBV20-1	few	TRBJ2-1	CSARRGVHAYGQFF	TGCAGTGCCCGAAGGGGGGTCCATGCGTATGGGCAGTTCTTC
-	TRBV27	many	TRBJ2-7	CASSLRSPSYEQYF	TGTGCCAGCAGTTTGAGGTCTCCCTCCTACGAGCAGTACTTC